This T cell receptor (beta chain) was sequenced in a study of blood T cell repertoires in COVID-19. Across the study: COVID-19 samples, acute and convalescent, were from the United States, Italy and Spain.

Using immunoSEQ multiplex PCR, the repertoire was profiled, and TCRdb retains in-frame clones only, with some absent. The sample has some 240,000 clones; roughly 89% are singletons. From germline, CDR1 is MNHEY and CDR2 SVGAGI. The CDR3 consists of 15 residues. V was pared by 5 bases and J by 2 bases, with 7 bases of the junction left unmatched. The sequencing input was peripheral blood. The genes are TRBV6-5 and TRBJ2-3; 7 positions agree with TRBD1. The clonotype originates from a woman in her 40s who had recovered from COVID-19. CDR3 loop: CASSNTGAYTDTQYF. The CDR3 bases are TGTGCCAGCAGTAATACAGGGGCTTACACAGATACGCAGTATTTT.